This T cell receptor beta chain was captured by sequencing in a study of shared clonotypes between healthy human individuals. Study-level findings and limits: Between a handful of donors, naive CD4 clonotypes were shared at a level of about 5.3%.

The CDR3 totals 15 residues. Trimming left V 6 bases short and J 2 bases short, with 13 bases between. Per the germline V gene, CDR1 is MDHEN and CDR2 is SYDVKM. Measured with immunoSEQ multiplex PCR; TCRdb has only the in-frame clones, and not every one. This table has approximately 530,000 clones, 90% to 97% appearing once. Regarding this clone: Its antigen is undetermined.

The V call is TRBV28, the J call TRBJ2-2; no clear D. The sequencing input was naive CD4+ T cells sorted from blood. The subset denotes: CD45RA+ positively selected. This receptor was taken from a woman in her 30s in good health. The chain's CDR3 is CASRPAGPNTGELFF. CDR3 sequence (DNA): TGTGCCAGCAGACCGGCCGGACCCAACACCGGGGAGCTGTTTTTT. Full variable domain (rest looked up from reference TRBV28 and TRBJ2-2): DVKVTQSSRYLVKRTGEKVFLECVQDMDHENMFWYRQDPGLGLRLIYFSYDVKMKEKGDIPEGYSVSREKKERFSLILESASTNQTSMYLCASRPAGPNTGELFFGEGSRLTVL.